Listed below are T cell receptor beta chains from one sample, sequenced in a study of beta chain features in type 1 diabetes. Clones were sequenced by immunoSEQ multiplex PCR, and TCRdb holds only the in-frame ones, with some missing. The sample consists of roughly 170,000 clones, about 13% of them appearing once. Input material: central memory CD4+ T cells from blood. The receptors shown here come from a woman aged 18-29 years in good health. The CDR3 runs from the conserved cysteine through the conserved F or W. Fields, in order: V gene, D gene, J gene, CDR3 protein. D genes are given only for firm matches.

TRBV18,NA,TRBJ2-7,CASSAPGHNSYEQYF
TRBV30,TRBD1,TRBJ1-2,CAWSPPGQTNYGYTF
TRBV7-9,TRBD1,TRBJ2-7,CASRVGQGPYEQYF
TRBV2,NA,TRBJ2-7,CASSGQNYEQYF
TRBV30,NA,TRBJ1-5,CAAGRGTNQPQHF
TRBV6-5,TRBD2,TRBJ2-3,CAISTSGRADTQYF
TRBV25-1,NA,TRBJ2-5,CASSGREDQETQYF
TRBV2,TRBD1,TRBJ1-5,CASSGQGSSNQPQHF
TRBV28,TRBD2,TRBJ2-3,CATPCLAGGGPDTQYF
TRBV5-1,NA,TRBJ1-4,CASSLASQGPNEKLFF
TRBV7-9,NA,TRBJ1-1,CASSPDFQSEAFF
TRBV11-2,TRBD2,TRBJ2-1,CASTYRLAGFYNEQFF
TRBV30,NA,TRBJ2-1,CAWRRRRALYNEQFF
TRBV5-1,NA,TRBJ2-1,CASSLGRDSGNEQFF
TRBV28,TRBD2,TRBJ2-1,CASSLSGASGHNEQFF
TRBV25-1,TRBD1,TRBJ1-2,CASSPLGQGSYGYTF
TRBV4-2,TRBD2,TRBJ2-5,CASSQREGRIAGKETQYF
TRBV5-1,NA,TRBJ1-2,CASSSETSRYTF
TRBV7-2,NA,TRBJ1-5,CASSLKGKTTTSNQPQHF
TRBV29-1,NA,TRBJ1-1,CTSTYMNTEAFF
TRBV7-9,TRBD2,TRBJ2-5,CASRYGTGGETQYF
TRBV18,NA,TRBJ1-5,CASSLDQASRPQHF
TRBV5-4,TRBD1,TRBJ1-1,CASSLRSLRVETGADTEAFF
TRBV5-1,TRBD1,TRBJ1-2,CASSLGQGAGGYTF
TRBV5-4,NA,TRBJ1-2,CASSLGRTNYGYTF
TRBV4-3,TRBD1,TRBJ2-1,CASSQTAGGAWNEQFF
TRBV29-1,NA,TRBJ2-7,CSVARQDSYEQYF
TRBV27,TRBD1,TRBJ2-2,CASRERQGNTGELFF
TRBV30,NA,TRBJ2-1,CAWSALGGRNEQFF
TRBV5-1,NA,TRBJ2-1,CASSFMRNEQFF
TRBV7-3,NA,TRBJ1-2,CASSAGYGYTF
TRBV18,NA,TRBJ2-5,CASSPRTANQETQYF
TRBV7-9,NA,TRBJ1-4,CASSSPTGPGLF
TRBV5-5,NA,TRBJ1-3,CASSLGGSGNTIYF
TRBV6-6,TRBD1,TRBJ2-7,CASSYSTGGEQYF